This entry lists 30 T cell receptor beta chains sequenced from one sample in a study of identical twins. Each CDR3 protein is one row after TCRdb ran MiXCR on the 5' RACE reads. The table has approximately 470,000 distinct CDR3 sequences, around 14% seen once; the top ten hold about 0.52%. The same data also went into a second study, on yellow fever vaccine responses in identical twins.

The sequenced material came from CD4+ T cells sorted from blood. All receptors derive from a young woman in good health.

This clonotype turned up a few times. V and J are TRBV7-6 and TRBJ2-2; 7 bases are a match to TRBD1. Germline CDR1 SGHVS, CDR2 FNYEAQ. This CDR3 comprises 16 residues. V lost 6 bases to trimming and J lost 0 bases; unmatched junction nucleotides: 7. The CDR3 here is CASRPSGTANTGELFF. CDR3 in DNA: TGTGCCAGCAGACCCTCCGGGACAGCGAACACCGGGGAGCTGTTTTTT.

The CDR3 coding sequence is TGTGCCAGCAGTCAAGCCACAGATACGCAGTATTTT. This sequence encodes CASSQATDTQYF. The chain employs TRBV27 and TRBJ2-3; no firm D call. The V end lost 5 bases, the J end lost 2 bases, and 5 bases lay between the germline ends. The CDR3 contains 12 residues. Looked up from germline, CDR1 is MNHEY and CDR2 is SMNVEV (reference sequence).

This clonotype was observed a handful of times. The CDR3 loop reads CASSYGFGRDALLYNEQFF. CDR3 nucleotides: TGTGCCAGCAGTTACGGCTTTGGGCGTGATGCGCTTCTCTACAATGAGCAGTTCTTC. The chain employs TRBV6-2 or TRBV6-3 and TRBJ2-1; D gene ambiguous. With 2 bases removed from V and 3 bases from J, the gap between germline ends came to 23 bases. Germline V gives CDR1 MNHEY, CDR2 SVGEGT. The length of the CDR3 is 19 residues.

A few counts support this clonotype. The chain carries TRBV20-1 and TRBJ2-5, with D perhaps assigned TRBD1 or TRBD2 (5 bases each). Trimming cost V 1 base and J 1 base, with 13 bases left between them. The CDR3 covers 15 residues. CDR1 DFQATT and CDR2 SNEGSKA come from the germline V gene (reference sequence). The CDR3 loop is CSARAFGAAQETQYF. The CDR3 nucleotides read TGCAGTGCTAGAGCCTTCGGGGCAGCCCAAGAGACCCAGTACTTC.

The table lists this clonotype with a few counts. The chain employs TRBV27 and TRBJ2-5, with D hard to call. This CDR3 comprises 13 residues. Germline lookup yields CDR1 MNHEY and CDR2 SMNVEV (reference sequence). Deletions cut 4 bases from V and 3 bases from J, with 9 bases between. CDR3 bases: TGTGCCAGCAGTTCGGACGAAAAAGAGACCCAGTACTTC. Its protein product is CASSSDEKETQYF.

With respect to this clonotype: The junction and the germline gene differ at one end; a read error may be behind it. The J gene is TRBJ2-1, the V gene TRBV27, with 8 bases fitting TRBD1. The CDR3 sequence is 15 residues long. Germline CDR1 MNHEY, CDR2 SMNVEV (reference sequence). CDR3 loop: CASSSRTGKIAHRVF. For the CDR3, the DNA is TGTGCCAGCAGTTCTCGGACAGGGAAGATAGCCCACAGGGTCTTC.

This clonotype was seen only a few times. The CDR3 sequence: CASSSRAEIPYEQYF. The CDR3 nucleotides are TGCGCCAGCAGCTCGCGGGCCGAGATTCCCTACGAGCAGTACTTC. The chain links TRBV5-1 to TRBJ2-7; D is perhaps TRBD2 (5 bases). The CDR3 consists of 15 residues. Germline CDR1 is SGHRS and CDR2 is YFSETQ. Trimming took 3 bases from V and 2 from J, leaving 15 bases between them. Using reference TRBV5-1 and TRBJ2-7 for the parts outside the CDR3, the full variable domain is KAGVTQTPRYLIKTRGQQVTLSCSPISGHRSVSWYQQTPGQGLQFLFEYFSETQRNKGNFPGRFSGRQFSNSRSEMNVSTLELGDSALYLCASSSRAEIPYEQYFGPGTRLTVT.

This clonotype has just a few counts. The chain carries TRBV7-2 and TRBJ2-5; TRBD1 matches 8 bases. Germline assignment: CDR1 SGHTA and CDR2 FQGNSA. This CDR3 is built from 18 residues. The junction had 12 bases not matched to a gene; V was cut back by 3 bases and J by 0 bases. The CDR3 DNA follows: TGTGCCAGCAGCTTTGCCACTGGGGGCAGGGGGCACCAAGAGACCCAGTACTTC. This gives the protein CASSFATGGRGHQETQYF.

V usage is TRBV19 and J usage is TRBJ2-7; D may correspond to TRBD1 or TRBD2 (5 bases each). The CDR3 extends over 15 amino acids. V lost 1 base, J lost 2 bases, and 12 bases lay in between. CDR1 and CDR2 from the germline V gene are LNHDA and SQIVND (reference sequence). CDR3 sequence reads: CASSIAWDGPYEQYF. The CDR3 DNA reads TGTGCCAGTAGTATAGCCTGGGACGGCCCCTACGAGCAGTACTTC.

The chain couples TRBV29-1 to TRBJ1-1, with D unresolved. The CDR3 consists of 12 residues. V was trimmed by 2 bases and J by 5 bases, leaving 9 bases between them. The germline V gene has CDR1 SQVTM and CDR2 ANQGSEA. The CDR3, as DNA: TGCAGCGTTGAACGCGGGGTAACTGAAGCTTTCTTT. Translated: CSVERGVTEAFF.

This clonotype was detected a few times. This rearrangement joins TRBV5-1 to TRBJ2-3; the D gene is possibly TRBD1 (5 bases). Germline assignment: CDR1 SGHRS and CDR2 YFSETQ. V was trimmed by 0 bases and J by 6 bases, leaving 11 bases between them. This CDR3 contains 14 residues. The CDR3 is CASSLVGPGDTQYF. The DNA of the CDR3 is TGCGCCAGCAGCTTGGTCGGGCCAGGGGATACGCAGTATTTT.

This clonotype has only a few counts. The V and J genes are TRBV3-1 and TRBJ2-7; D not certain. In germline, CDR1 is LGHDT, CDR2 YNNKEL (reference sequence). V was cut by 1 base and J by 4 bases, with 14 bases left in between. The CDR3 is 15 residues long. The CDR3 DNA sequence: TGTGCCAGCAGCCAAGTGTTGCTAGAGAAATACGAGCAGTACTTC. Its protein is CASSQVLLEKYEQYF.

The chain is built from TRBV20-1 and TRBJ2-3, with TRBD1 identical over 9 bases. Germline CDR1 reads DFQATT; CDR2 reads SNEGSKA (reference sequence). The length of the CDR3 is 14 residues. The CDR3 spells CRVPGQGFTDTQYF. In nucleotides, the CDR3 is TGCAGGGTTCCGGGACAGGGTTTCACAGATACGCAGTATTTT.

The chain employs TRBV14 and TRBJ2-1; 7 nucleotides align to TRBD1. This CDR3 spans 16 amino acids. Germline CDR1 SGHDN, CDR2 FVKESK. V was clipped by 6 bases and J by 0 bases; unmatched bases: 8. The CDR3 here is CASSRPDRSSYNEQFF. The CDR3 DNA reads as TGTGCCAGCAGTCGCCCGGACAGGAGCTCCTACAATGAGCAGTTCTTC.

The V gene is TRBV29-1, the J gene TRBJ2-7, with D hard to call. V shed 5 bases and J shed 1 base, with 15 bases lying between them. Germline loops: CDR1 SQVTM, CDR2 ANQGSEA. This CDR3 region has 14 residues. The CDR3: CSVRAAGESYEQYF. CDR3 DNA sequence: TGCAGCGTTAGGGCGGCAGGTGAGTCCTACGAGCAGTACTTC.

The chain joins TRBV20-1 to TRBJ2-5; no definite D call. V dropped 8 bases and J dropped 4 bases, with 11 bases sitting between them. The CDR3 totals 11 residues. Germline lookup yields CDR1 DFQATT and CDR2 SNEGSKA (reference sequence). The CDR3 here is CSPAASETQYF. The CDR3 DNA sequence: TGCAGTCCCGCGGCCTCAGAGACCCAGTACTTC.

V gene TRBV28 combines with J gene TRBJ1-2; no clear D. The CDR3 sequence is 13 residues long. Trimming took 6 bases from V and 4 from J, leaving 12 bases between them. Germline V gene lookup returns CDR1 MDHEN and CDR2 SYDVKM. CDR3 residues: CASRPLTFYGYTF. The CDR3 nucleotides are TGTGCCAGCAGGCCATTGACTTTCTATGGCTACACCTTC.

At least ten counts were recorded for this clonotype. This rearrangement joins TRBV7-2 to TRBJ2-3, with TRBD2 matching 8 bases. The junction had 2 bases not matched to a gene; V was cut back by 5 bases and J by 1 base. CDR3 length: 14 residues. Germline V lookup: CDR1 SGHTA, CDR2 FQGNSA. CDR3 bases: TGTGCCAGCAGCCCGGGACTAGGCACAGATACGCAGTATTTT. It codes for CASSPGLGTDTQYF.

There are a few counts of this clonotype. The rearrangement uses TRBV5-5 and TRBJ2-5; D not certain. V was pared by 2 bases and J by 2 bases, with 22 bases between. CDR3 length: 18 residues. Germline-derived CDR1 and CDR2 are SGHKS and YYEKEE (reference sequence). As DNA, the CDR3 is TGTGCCAGCAGCTTTATAAGGAAGGCCGGCTTTGCTCAAGAGACCCAGTACTTC. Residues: CASSFIRKAGFAQETQYF. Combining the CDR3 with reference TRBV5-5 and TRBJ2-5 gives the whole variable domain DAGVTQSPTHLIKTRGQQVTLRCSPISGHKSVSWYQQVLGQGPQFIFQYYEKEERGRGNFPDRFSARQFPNYSSELNVNALLLGDSALYLCASSFIRKAGFAQETQYFGPGTRLLVL.

This CDR3 reads CASSLSWTVSYEQYF. CDR3 DNA: TGTGCCAGCAGTTTATCGTGGACAGTCTCCTACGAGCAGTACTTC. The chain uses TRBV27 and TRBJ2-7, with D perhaps matching TRBD1 (6 bases). This CDR3 spans 15 amino acids. Germline V lookup: CDR1 MNHEY, CDR2 SMNVEV (reference sequence). V was trimmed by 0 bases and J by 0 bases, leaving 9 bases between them.

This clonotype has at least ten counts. The CDR3 bases are TGCAGCGTTGAATGGTACAGGGAAGGCAATGAGCAGTTCTTC. Amino acids: CSVEWYREGNEQFF. The chain combines TRBV29-1 with TRBJ2-1, with D possibly TRBD1 on 6 matching bases. This CDR3 contains 14 residues. The V end lost 2 bases, the J end lost 6 bases, and 14 bases lay between the germline ends. Looked up from germline, CDR1 is SQVTM and CDR2 is ANQGSEA.

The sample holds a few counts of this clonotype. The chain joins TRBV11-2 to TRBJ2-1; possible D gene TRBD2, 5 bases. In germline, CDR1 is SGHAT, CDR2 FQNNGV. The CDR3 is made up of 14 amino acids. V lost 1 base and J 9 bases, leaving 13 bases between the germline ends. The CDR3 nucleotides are TGTGCCAGCAGCTTAGTTCCCCCGGGGAGTGAGCAGTTCTTC. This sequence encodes CASSLVPPGSEQFF. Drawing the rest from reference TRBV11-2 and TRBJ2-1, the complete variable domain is EAGVAQSPRYKIIEKRQSVAFWCNPISGHATLYWYQQILGQGPKLLIQFQNNGVVDDSQLPKDRFSAERLKGVDSTLKIQPAKLEDSAVYLCASSLVPPGSEQFFGPGTRLTVL.

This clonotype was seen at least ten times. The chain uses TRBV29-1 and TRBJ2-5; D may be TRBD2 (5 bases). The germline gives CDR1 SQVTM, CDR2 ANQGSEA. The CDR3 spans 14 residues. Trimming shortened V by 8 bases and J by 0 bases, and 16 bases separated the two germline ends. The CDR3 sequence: CSSAGGPDQETQYF. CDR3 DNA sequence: TGCAGCTCGGCAGGCGGGCCTGACCAAGAGACCCAGTACTTC.

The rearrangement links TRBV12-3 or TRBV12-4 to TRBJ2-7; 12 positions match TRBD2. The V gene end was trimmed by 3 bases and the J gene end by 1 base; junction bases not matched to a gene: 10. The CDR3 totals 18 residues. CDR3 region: CASSLTSGGIGGSYEQYF. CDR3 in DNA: TGTGCCAGCAGTTTGACTAGCGGGGGAATCGGAGGGTCCTACGAGCAGTACTTC.

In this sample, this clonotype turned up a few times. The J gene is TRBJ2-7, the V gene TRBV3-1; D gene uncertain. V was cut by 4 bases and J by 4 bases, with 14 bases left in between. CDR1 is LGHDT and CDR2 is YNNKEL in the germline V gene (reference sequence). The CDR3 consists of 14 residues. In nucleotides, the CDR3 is TGTGCCAGCAGCCGTGGGGTTATCCCATACGAGCAGTACTTC. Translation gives CASSRGVIPYEQYF.

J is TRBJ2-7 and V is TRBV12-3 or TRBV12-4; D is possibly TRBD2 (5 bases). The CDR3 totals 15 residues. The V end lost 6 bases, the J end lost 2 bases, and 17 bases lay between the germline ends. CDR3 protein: CASSKSDWGAYEQYF. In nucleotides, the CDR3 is TGTGCCAGCAGCAAGTCCGACTGGGGAGCCTACGAGCAGTACTTC.

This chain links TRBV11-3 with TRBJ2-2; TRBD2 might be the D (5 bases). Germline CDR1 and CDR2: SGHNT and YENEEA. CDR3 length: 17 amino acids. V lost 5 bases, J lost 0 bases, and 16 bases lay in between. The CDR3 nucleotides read TGTGCCAGCAGCGCTAGCTTTTTGGGGTCGAACACCGGGGAGCTGTTTTTT. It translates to CASSASFLGSNTGELFF. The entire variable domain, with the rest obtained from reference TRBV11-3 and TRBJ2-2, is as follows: EAGVVQSPRYKIIEKKQPVAFWCNPISGHNTLYWYLQNLGQGPELLIRYENEEAVDDSQLPKDRFSAERLKGVDSTLKIQPAELGDSAVYLCASSASFLGSNTGELFFGEGSRLTVL.

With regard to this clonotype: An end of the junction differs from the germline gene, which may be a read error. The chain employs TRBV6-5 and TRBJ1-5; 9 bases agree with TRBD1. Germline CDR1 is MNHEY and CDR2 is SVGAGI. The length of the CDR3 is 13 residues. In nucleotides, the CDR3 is TGTGCCAGCAGTTACTCGGTCACAGGGGGCCGGTATTTT. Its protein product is CASSYSVTGGRYF.

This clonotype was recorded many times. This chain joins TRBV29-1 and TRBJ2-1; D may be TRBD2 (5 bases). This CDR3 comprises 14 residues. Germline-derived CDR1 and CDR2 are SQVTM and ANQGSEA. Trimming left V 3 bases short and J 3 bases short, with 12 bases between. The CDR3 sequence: CSVDTAENYNEQFF. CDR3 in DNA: TGCAGCGTTGATACAGCGGAGAACTACAATGAGCAGTTCTTC.

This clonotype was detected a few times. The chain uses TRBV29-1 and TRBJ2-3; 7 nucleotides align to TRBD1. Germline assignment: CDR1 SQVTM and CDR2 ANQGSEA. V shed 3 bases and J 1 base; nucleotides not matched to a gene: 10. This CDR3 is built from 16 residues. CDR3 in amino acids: CSVDEMTGFGTDTQYF. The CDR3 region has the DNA TGCAGCGTTGATGAGATGACAGGGTTTGGCACAGATACGCAGTATTTT.